This TCR beta chain was captured in a study of blood T cell repertoires in COVID-19. As for the study in general: There were acute and convalescent COVID-19 samples, and they came from the United States, Italy and Spain.

The data were produced by immunoSEQ multiplex PCR, yet TCRdb's version contains in-frame clones alone and is incomplete. In the table there are 450,000 to 500,000 clones, around 90% of which are singletons. Individuals aged about 18 to 100 years were recruited from 24 US areas. The sample taken for sequencing was PBMCs or T cells enriched from blood (not recorded which). This clonotype was sampled from a woman aged 18-30 years who had recovered from COVID-19.

CDR3 DNA sequence: TGTGCCAGCAGTCCTAATACAGGGAAAGAGACCCAGTACTTC. Amino acids: CASSPNTGKETQYF. J is TRBJ2-5 and V is TRBV28; a possible D gene is TRBD1 (6 bases). Germline-derived CDR1 and CDR2 are MDHEN and SYDVKM. Deletions cut 5 bases from V and 3 bases from J, with 13 bases between. CDR3 size: 14 residues.